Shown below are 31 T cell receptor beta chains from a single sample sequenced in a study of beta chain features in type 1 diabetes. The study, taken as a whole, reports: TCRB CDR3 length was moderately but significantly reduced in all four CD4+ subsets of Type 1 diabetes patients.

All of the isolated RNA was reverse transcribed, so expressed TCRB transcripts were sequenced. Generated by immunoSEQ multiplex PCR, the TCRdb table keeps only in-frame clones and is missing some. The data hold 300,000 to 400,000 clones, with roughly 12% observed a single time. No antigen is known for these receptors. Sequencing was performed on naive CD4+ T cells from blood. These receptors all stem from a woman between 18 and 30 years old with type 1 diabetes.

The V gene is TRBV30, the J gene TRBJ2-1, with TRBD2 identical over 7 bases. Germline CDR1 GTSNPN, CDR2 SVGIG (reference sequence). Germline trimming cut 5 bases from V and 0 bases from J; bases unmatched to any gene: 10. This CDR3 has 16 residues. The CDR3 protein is CAWGLIKRDSYNEQFF. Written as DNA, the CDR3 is TGTGCCTGGGGTCTAATCAAGCGGGACTCCTACAATGAGCAGTTCTTC.

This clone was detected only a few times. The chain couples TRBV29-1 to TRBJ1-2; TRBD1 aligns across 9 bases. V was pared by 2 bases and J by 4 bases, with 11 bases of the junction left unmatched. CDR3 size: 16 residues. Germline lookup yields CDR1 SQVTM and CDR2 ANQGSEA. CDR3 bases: TGCAGCGTTGAACGGGGGACAGGGACTGTTGGCTATGGCTACACCTTC. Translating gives CSVERGTGTVGYGYTF.

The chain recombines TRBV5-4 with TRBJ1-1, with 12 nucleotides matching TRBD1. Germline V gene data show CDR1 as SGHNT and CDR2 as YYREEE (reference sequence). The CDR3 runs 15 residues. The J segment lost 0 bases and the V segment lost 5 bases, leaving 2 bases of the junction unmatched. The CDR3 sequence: CASRGQGALNTEAFF. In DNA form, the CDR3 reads TGTGCCAGCAGGGGACAGGGGGCCTTGAACACTGAAGCTTTCTTT.

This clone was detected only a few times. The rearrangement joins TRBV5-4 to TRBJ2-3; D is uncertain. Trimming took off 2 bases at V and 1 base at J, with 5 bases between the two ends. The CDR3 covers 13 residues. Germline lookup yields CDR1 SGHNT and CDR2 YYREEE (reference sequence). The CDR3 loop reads CASSFPGTDTQYF. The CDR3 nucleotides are TGTGCCAGCAGCTTTCCCGGCACAGATACGCAGTATTTT.

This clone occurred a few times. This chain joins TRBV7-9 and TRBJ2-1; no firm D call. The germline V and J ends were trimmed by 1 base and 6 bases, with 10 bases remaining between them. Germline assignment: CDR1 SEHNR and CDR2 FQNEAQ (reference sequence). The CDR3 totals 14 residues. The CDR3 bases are TGTGCCAGCAGCTTAGGGGTTTCGGGCAATGAGCAGTTCTTC. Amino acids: CASSLGVSGNEQFF. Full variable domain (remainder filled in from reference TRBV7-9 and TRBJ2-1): DTGVSQNPRHKITKRGQNVTFRCDPISEHNRLYWYRQTLGQGPEFLTYFQNEAQLEKSRLLSDRFSAERPKGSFSTLEIQRTEQGDSAMYLCASSLGVSGNEQFFGPGTRLTVL.

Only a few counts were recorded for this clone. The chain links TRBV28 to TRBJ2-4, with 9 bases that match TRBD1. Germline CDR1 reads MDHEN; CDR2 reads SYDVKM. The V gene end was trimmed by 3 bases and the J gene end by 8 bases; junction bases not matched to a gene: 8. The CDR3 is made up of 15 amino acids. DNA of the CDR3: TGTGCCAGCAGTTTGCCCGGGACAGGGTTCCACATTCAGTACTTC. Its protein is CASSLPGTGFHIQYF.

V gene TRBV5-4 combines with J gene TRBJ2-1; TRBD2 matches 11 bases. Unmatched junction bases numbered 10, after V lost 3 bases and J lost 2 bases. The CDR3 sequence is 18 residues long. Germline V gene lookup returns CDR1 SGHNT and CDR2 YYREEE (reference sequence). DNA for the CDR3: TGTGCCAGCAGCTCCCTTGGGGGGACTAGCGGTACCTACAATGAGCAGTTCTTC. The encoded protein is CASSSLGGTSGTYNEQFF.

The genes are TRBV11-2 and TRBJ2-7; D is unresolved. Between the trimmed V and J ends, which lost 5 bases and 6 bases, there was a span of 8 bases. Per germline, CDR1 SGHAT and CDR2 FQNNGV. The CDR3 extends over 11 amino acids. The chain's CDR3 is CASSEQLEQYF. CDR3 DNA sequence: TGTGCCAGCAGCGAGCAACTCGAGCAGTACTTC.

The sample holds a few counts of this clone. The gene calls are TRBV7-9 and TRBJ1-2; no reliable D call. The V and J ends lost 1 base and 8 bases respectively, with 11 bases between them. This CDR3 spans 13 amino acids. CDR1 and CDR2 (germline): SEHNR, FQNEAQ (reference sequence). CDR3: CASSLEAVLGYTF. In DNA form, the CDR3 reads TGTGCCAGCAGCTTAGAAGCCGTTCTGGGCTACACCTTC.

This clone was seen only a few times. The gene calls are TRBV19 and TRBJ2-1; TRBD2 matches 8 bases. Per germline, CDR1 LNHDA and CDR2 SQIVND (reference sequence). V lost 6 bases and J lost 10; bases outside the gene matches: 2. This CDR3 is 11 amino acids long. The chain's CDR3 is CASRGGREQFF. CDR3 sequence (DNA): TGTGCCAGTAGAGGCGGGAGGGAGCAGTTCTTC.

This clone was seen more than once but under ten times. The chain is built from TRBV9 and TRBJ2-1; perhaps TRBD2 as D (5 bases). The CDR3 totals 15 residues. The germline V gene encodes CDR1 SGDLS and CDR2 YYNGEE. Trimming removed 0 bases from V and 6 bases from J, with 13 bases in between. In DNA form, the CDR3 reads TGTGCCAGCAGCGTAGCCCCCCTAGCTGGCAATGAGCAGTTCTTC. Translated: CASSVAPLAGNEQFF.

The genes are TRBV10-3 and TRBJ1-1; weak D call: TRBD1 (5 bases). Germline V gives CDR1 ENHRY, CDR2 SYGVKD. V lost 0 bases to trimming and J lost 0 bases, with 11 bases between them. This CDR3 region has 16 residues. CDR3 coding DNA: TGTGCCATCAGTGAGTCGTTGTACAGGATGAACACTGAAGCTTTCTTT. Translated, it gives CAISESLYRMNTEAFF.

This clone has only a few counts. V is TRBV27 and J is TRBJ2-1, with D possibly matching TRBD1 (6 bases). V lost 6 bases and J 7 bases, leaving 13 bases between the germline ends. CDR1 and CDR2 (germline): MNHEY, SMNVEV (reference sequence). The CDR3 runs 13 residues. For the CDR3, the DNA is TGTGCCAGCAGCTTCGACAGGTGGAATGAGCAGTTCTTC. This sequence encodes CASSFDRWNEQFF.

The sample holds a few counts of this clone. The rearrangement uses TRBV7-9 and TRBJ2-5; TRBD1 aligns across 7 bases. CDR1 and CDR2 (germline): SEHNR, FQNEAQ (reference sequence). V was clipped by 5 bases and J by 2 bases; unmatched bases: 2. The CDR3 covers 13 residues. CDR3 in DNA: TGTGCCAGCAGCCTCAGGGGGCAAGAGACCCAGTACTTC. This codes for CASSLRGQETQYF. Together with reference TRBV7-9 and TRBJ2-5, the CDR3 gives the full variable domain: DTGVSQNPRHKITKRGQNVTFRCDPISEHNRLYWYRQTLGQGPEFLTYFQNEAQLEKSRLLSDRFSAERPKGSFSTLEIQRTEQGDSAMYLCASSLRGQETQYFGPGTRLLVL.

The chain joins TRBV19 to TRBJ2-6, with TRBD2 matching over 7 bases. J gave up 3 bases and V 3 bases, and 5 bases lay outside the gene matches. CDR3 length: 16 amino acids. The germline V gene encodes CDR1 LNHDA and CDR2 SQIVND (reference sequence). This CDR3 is CASSIPTGGGANVLTF. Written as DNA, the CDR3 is TGTGCCAGTAGTATCCCGACGGGAGGTGGGGCCAACGTCCTGACTTTC.

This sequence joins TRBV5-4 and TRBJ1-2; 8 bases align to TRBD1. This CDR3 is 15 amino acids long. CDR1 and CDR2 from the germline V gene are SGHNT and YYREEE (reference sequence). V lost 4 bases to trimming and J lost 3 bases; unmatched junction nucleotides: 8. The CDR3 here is CASSPPGQVYYGYTF. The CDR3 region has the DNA TGTGCCAGCAGCCCACCGGGACAGGTTTACTATGGCTACACCTTC.

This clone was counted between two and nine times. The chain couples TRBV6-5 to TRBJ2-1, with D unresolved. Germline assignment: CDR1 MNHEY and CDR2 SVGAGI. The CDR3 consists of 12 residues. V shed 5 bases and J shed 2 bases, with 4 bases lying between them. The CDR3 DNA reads TGTGCCAGCAGTCCAACCTACAATGAGCAGTTCTTC. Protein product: CASSPTYNEQFF.

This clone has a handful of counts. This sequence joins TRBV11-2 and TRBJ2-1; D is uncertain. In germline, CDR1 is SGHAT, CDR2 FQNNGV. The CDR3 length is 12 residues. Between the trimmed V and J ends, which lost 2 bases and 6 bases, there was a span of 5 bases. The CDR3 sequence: CASSLSGNEQFF. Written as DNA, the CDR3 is TGTGCCAGCAGCTTATCGGGCAATGAGCAGTTCTTC.

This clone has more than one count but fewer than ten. CDR3 loop: CASSQDGGRPSGYTDTQYF. The CDR3 DNA follows: TGCGCCAGCAGCCAAGATGGAGGGCGGCCTAGCGGGTACACAGATACGCAGTATTTT. The J gene is TRBJ2-3, the V gene TRBV4-1, with 8 bases matching TRBD2. Germline V CDR1 and CDR2: MGHRA, YSYEKL. There are 19 residues in the CDR3. The V segment lost 0 bases and the J segment 2 bases; nucleotides outside the gene matches: 13.

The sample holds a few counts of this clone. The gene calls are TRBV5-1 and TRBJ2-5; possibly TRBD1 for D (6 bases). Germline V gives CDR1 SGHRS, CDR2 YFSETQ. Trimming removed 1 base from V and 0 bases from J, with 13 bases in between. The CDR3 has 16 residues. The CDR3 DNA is TGCGCCAGCAGCTTGACCCCACAGGGCAACCAAGAGACCCAGTACTTC. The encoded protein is CASSLTPQGNQETQYF.

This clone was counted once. CDR3 protein: CASSLGTYTDTQYF. Here the CDR3 DNA reads TGTGCCAGCAGCTTAGGAACCTACACAGATACGCAGTATTTT. The V gene is TRBV7-2, the J gene TRBJ2-3; D is undetermined. Trimming shortened V by 1 base and J by 2 bases, and 7 bases separated the two germline ends. Germline V gene sequence: CDR1 SGHTA, CDR2 FQGNSA. This CDR3 is built from 14 residues.

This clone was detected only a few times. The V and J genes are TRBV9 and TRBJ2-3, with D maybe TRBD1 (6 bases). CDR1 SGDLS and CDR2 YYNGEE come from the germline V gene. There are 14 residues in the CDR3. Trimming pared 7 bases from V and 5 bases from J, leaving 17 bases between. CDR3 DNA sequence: TGTGCCAGCGGAGAGGGGGTCAGGGGAGATACGCAGTATTTT. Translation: CASGEGVRGDTQYF.

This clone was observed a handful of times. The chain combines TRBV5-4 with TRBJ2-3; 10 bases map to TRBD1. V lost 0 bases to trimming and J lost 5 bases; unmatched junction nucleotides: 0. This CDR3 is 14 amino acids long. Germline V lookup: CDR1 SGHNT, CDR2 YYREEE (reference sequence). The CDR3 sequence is CASSLGDRGDTQYF. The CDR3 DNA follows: TGTGCCAGCAGCTTGGGGGACAGGGGAGATACGCAGTATTTT.

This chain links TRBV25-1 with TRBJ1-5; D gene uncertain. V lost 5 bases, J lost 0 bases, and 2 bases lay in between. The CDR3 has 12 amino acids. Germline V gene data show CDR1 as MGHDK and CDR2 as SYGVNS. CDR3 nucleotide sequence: TGTGCCAGCAGTTATAGCAATCAGCCCCAGCATTTT. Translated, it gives CASSYSNQPQHF.

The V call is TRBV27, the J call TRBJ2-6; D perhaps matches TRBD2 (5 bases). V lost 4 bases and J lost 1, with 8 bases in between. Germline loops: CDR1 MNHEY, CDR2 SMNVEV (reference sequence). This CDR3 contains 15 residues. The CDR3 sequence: CASSSPGSGANVLTF. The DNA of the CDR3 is TGTGCCAGCAGTTCCCCGGGGTCTGGGGCCAACGTCCTGACTTTC.

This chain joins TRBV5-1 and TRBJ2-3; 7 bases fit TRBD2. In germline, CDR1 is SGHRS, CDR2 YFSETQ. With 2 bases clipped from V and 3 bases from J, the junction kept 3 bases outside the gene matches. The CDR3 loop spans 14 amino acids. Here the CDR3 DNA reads TGCGCCAGCAGCTTACTTAGCGGGACAGATACGCAGTATTTT. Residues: CASSLLSGTDTQYF.

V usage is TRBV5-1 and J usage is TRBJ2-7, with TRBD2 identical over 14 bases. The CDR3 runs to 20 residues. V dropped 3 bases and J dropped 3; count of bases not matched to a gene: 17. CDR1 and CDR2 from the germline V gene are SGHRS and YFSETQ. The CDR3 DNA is TGCGCCAGCAGCTGGATGCCACCGGGACTAGCGGGAGCGCTCAGCTACGAGCAGTACTTC. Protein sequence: CASSWMPPGLAGALSYEQYF.

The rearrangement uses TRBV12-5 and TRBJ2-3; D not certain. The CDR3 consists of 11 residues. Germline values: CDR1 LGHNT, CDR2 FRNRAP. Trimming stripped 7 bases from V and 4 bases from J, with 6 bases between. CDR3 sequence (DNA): TGTGCTAGTGCCATTGCAGATACGCAGTATTTT. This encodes CASAIADTQYF.

CDR3 sequence reads: CASSRTLLADQETQYF. CDR3 in DNA: TGTGCCAGCAGTCGGACCCTCCTAGCGGACCAAGAGACCCAGTACTTC. J is TRBJ2-5 and V is TRBV21-1; the table's TRBD2 call for D was not verified on the DNA. TRBV21-1 is noted as a pseudogene. The CDR3 totals 16 residues.

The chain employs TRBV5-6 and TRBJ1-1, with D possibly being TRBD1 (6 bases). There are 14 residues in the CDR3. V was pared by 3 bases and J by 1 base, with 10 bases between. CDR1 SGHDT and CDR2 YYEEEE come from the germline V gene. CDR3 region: CASSSQQGNTEAFF. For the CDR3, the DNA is TGTGCCAGCAGCTCGCAACAGGGGAACACTGAAGCTTTCTTT.

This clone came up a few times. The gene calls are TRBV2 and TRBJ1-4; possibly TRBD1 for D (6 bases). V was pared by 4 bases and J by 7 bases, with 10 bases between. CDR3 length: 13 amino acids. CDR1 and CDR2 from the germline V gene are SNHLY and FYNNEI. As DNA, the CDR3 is TGTGCCAGCAGTGGCGGACAGCCTGAAAAACTGTTTTTT. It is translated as CASSGGQPEKLFF.